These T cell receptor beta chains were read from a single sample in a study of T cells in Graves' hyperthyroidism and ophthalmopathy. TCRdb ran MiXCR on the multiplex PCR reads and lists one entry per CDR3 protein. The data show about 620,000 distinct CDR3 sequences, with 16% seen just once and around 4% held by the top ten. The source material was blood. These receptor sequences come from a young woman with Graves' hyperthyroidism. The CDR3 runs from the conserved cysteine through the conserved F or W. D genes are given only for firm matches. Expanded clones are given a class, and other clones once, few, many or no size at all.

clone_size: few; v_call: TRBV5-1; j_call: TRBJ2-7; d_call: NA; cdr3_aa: CASSAGYSHQNEQYF; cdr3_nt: TGCGCCAGCAGCGCGGGTTACAGCCACCAAAACGAGCAGTACTTC
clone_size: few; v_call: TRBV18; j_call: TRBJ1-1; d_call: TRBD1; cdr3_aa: CASSPAGGGYTEAFF; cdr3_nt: TGTGCCAGCTCACCGGCGGGAGGGGGCTACACTGAAGCTTTCTTT
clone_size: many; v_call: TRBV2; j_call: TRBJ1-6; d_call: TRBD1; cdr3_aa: CASRGQGPNSPLHF; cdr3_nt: TGTGCCAGCAGAGGACAGGGCCCTAATTCACCCCTCCACTTT
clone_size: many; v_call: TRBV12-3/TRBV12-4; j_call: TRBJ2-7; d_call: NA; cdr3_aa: CASSLMGEKSYEQYF; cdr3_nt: TGTGCCAGCAGCCTCATGGGGGAGAAAAGCTACGAGCAGTACTTC
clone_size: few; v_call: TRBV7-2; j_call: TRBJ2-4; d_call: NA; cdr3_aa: CASSPAPGTVKNIQYF; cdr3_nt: TGTGCCAGCAGCCCTGCGCCCGGGACGGTAAAAAACATTCAGTACTTC
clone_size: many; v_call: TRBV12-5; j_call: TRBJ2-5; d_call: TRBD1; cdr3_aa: CASGSQGETQYF; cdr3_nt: TGTGCTAGTGGTTCACAGGGGGAGACCCAGTACTTC
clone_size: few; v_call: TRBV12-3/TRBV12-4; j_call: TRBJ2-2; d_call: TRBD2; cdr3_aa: CASSIGTSGSSWTGELFF; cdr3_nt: TGTGCCAGCAGTATCGGGACTAGCGGGAGTTCCTGGACCGGGGAGCTGTTTTTT
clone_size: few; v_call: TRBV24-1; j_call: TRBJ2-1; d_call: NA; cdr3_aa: CATSDLTSNEQFF; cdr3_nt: TGTGCCACCAGTGATTTGACTAGTAATGAGCAGTTCTTC
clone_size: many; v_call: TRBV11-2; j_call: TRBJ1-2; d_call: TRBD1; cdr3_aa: CASSVNRGENGYTF; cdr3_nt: TGTGCCAGCAGCGTTAACAGGGGAGAAAATGGCTACACCTTC
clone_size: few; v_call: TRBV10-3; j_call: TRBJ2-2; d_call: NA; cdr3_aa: CATLGVPTGELFF; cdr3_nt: TGTGCCACGCTGGGTGTCCCCACCGGGGAGCTGTTTTTT
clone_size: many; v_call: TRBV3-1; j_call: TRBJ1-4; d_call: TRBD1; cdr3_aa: CASSQTRGTAAVNEKLFF; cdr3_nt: TGTGCCAGCAGCCAAACTCGGGGGACAGCAGCCGTTAATGAAAAACTGTTTTTT
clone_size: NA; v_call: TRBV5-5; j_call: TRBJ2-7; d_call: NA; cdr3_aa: CASSSTPWKAPSYEQYF; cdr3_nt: TGTGCCAGCAGCTCAACCCCTTGGAAGGCTCCTTCCTACGAGCAGTACTTC
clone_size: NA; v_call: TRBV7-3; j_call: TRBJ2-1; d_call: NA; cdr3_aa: CASSLRNRAGDEQFF; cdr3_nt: TGTGCCAGCAGCTTACGTAACAGGGCGGGTGATGAGCAGTTCTTC
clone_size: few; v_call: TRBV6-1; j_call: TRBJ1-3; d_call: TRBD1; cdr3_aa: CASHDRELSGNTIYF; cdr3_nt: TGTGCCAGCCACGACAGGGAACTCTCTGGAAACACCATATATTTT
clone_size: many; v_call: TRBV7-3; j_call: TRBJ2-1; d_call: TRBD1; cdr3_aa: CASSLGTGPPNEQFF; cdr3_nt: TGTGCCAGCAGCCTCGGGACAGGGCCTCCCAATGAGCAGTTCTTC
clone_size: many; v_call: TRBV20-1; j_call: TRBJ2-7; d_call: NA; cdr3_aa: CSARDLSGIRRYEQYF; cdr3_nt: TGCAGTGCTAGAGATCTTTCGGGGATAAGGCGGTACGAGCAGTACTTC
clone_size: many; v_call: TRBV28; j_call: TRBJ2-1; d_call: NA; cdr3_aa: CASSSAPNEQFF; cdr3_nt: TGTGCCAGCAGTTCCGCCCCGAATGAGCAGTTCTTC
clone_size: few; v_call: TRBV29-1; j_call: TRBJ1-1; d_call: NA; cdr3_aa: CSVPPRGGKTEAFF; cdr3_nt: TGCAGCGTACCCCCCCGGGGAGGGAAAACTGAAGCTTTCTTT
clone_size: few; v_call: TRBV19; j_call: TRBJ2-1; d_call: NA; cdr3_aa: CASSMTASGEQFF; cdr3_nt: TGTGCCAGTAGTATGACGGCGTCGGGTGAGCAGTTCTTC
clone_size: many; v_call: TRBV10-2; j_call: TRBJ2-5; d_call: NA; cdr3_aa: CASSDGVGETQYF; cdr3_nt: TGCGCCAGCAGTGACGGCGTGGGAGAGACCCAGTACTTC
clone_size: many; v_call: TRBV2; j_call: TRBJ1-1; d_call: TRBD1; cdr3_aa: CASRQGGVLDTEAFF; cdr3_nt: TGTGCCAGCAGACAGGGGGGGGTTTTGGACACTGAAGCTTTCTTT
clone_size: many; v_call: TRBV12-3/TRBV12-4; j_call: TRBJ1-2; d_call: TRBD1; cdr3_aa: CATDFFQSGTGNYGYTF; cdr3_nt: TGTGCCACCGACTTTTTTCAATCCGGGACAGGGAACTATGGCTACACCTTC
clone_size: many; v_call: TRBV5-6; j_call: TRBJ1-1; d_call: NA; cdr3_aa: CASSFYIGRNTEAFF; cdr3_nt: TGTGCCAGCAGCTTTTACATCGGCCGGAACACTGAAGCTTTCTTT
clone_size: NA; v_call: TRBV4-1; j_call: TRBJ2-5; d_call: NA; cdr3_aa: CASSQNPGTGQETQYF; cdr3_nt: TGCGCCAGCAGCCAAAACCCGGGGACGGGGCAAGAGACCCAGTACTTC
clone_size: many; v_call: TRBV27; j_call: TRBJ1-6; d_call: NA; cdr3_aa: CASSLESGDQGSPLHF; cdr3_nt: TGTGCCAGCAGTTTGGAGTCGGGGGATCAAGGCTCACCCCTCCACTTT
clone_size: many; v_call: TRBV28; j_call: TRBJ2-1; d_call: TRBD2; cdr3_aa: CASRAGGMDEQFF; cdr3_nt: TGTGCCAGCAGAGCGGGAGGGATGGATGAGCAGTTCTTC
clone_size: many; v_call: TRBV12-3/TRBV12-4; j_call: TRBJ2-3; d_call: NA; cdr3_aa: CASTPYRRSTDTQYF; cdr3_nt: TGTGCCAGCACCCCTTACAGGCGAAGCACAGATACGCAGTATTTT